One and the same sample provided the 29 T cell receptor beta chains below, sequenced in a study of T cells in Graves' hyperthyroidism and ophthalmopathy. There were TCR beta CDR3 regions amplified from RNA transcripts. The TCR CDR3 first-round RT-PCR relied on the HTBI primer set. TCRdb fed the multiplex PCR reads into MiXCR, producing one record per CDR3 protein. The sample lists 750,000 to 900,000 distinct CDR3 sequences; roughly 40% were seen once. The material sequenced was blood. The receptors derive from a man younger than 35 with Graves' hyperthyroidism.

The rearrangement links TRBV7-6 to TRBJ2-5; TRBD2 agrees at 9 bases. This CDR3 comprises 15 residues. Germline assignment: CDR1 SGHVS and CDR2 FNYEAQ. V shed 6 bases, J shed 1 base, and the junction held 6 bases outside the gene matches. CDR3: CASSMVAGAQETQYF. The CDR3, as DNA: TGTGCCAGCAGTATGGTAGCGGGAGCCCAAGAGACCCAGTACTTC.

Comments on this clonotype: This may be a read error: a much more frequent sequence differs by one nucleotide. Because the CDR3 is missing its conserved closing phenylalanine or tryptophan, this is likely a read error. The V gene is TRBV7-9, the J gene TRBJ1-4; the match to TRBD1 covers 7 bases. This CDR3 comprises 15 residues. The germline CDR1 and CDR2 sequences are SEHNR and FQNEAQ (reference sequence). The ends lost 1 base at V and 2 bases at J; junction bases unmatched: 1. This CDR3 is CASSLEGQTNEKLFS. The CDR3 region has the DNA TGTGCCAGCAGCTTAGAGGGACAGACTAATGAAAAACTGTTTTCT.

This clonotype was observed once. This chain links TRBV7-9 with TRBJ2-7; D is perhaps TRBD1 (6 bases). CDR1 is SEHNR, CDR2 FQNEAQ, per germline (reference sequence). V dropped 5 bases and J dropped 1 base, with 12 bases sitting between them. This CDR3 contains 14 residues. In DNA form, the CDR3 reads TGTGCCAGCAGCAAAAGGCAGGGGTCCTACGAGCAGTACTTC. Protein product: CASSKRQGSYEQYF.

This clonotype occurred many times. As DNA, the CDR3 is TGTGCCAGCAGCGAGAATTCACCCCTCCACTTT. As protein: CASSENSPLHF. This chain links TRBV2 with TRBJ1-6; D uncertain. Germline V gives CDR1 SNHLY, CDR2 FYNNEI. The CDR3 spans 11 residues. V was trimmed by 6 bases and J by 7 bases, leaving 4 bases between them.

This clonotype was recorded many times. The rearrangement links TRBV5-1 to TRBJ1-1; no firm D call. V was cut by 0 bases and J by 0 bases, with 9 bases left in between. This CDR3 spans 15 amino acids. Germline V gene sequence: CDR1 SGHRS, CDR2 YFSETQ. CDR3: CASSLDRQLNTEAFF. CDR3 sequence (DNA): TGCGCCAGCAGCTTGGACCGGCAGCTGAACACTGAAGCTTTCTTT.

The count of this clonotype is one. The V and J genes are TRBV25-1 and TRBJ1-4; 7 bases map to TRBD1. The CDR3 spans 16 residues. Germline CDR1 reads MGHDK; CDR2 reads SYGVNS. V was pared by 6 bases and J by 7 bases, with 14 bases of the junction left unmatched. The CDR3 here is CASSQAGAGGSEKLFF. The DNA for the CDR3 is TGTGCCAGCAGCCAGGCAGGGGCAGGGGGAAGTGAAAAACTGTTTTTT.

This clonotype was recorded many times. V and J are TRBV15 and TRBJ2-5; D is unresolved. In germline, CDR1 is LNHNV, CDR2 YYDKDF (reference sequence). Trimming left V 2 bases short and J 0 bases short, with 7 bases between. This CDR3 region has 14 residues. The CDR3 bases are TGTGCCACCAGCAGAATTTTGTACCAAGAGACCCAGTACTTC. This encodes CATSRILYQETQYF.

The V gene is TRBV10-2, the J gene TRBJ2-7; 7 nucleotides agree with TRBD1. Germline CDR1 reads WSHSY; CDR2 reads SAAADI. V was clipped by 0 bases and J by 4 bases; unmatched bases: 9. The CDR3 is 16 residues long. The CDR3 region is CASSESIGTDQYEQYF. The CDR3 DNA sequence: TGCGCCAGCAGTGAGTCGATCGGGACAGACCAATACGAGCAGTACTTC.

The rearrangement joins TRBV7-9 to TRBJ2-5; perhaps TRBD1 as D (5 bases). The CDR3 totals 15 residues. The germline V gene encodes CDR1 SEHNR and CDR2 FQNEAQ (reference sequence). Trimming removed 5 bases at V and 0 bases at J, with 13 bases between. The CDR3 reads CASSLLQEYQETQYF. The CDR3 DNA reads as TGTGCCAGCAGCCTCCTACAGGAATACCAAGAGACCCAGTACTTC. Full variable domain (rest looked up from reference TRBV7-9 and TRBJ2-5): DTGVSQNPRHKITKRGQNVTFRCDPISEHNRLYWYRQTLGQGPEFLTYFQNEAQLEKSRLLSDRFSAERPKGSFSTLEIQRTEQGDSAMYLCASSLLQEYQETQYFGPGTRLLVL.

The table lists this clonotype with many counts. The chain combines TRBV15 with TRBJ2-7; perhaps TRBD2 as D (5 bases). Germline V gene sequence: CDR1 LNHNV, CDR2 YYDKDF (reference sequence). The V end was cut by 3 bases, the J end by 0 bases, with 12 bases between. CDR3 size: 15 residues. In nucleotides, the CDR3 is TGTGCCACCAGCAGGTTGGACGGAGGCTCCTACGAGCAGTACTTC. Protein product: CATSRLDGGSYEQYF.

The rearrangement joins TRBV4-1 to TRBJ1-5; weak D call: TRBD1 (5 bases). Germline loops: CDR1 MGHRA, CDR2 YSYEKL. The CDR3 is 15 amino acids. Trimming shortened V by 0 bases and J by 6 bases, and 12 bases separated the two germline ends. In nucleotides, the CDR3 is TGCGCCAGCAGCCAAGATCAACAGGATGGTCAGCCCCAGCATTTT. Residues: CASSQDQQDGQPQHF.

The table lists this clonotype with many counts. V usage is TRBV7-3 and J usage is TRBJ2-2; D not resolved. This CDR3 spans 13 amino acids. V gave up 1 base and J gave up 1 base, with 1 base separating them. CDR1 and CDR2 from the germline V gene are SGHTA and FQGTGA. Written as DNA, the CDR3 is TGTGCCAGCAGCTTAATGAACACCGGGGAGCTGTTTTTT. It translates to CASSLMNTGELFF.

This clonotype occurred a few times. V usage is TRBV11-2 and J usage is TRBJ1-6; weak D call: TRBD1 (5 bases). The germline gives CDR1 SGHAT, CDR2 FQNNGV. This CDR3 contains 17 residues. The germline V and J ends were trimmed by 3 bases and 5 bases, with 17 bases remaining between them. The CDR3 sequence: CASSFGSGTGNNSPLHF. As DNA, the CDR3 is TGTGCCAGCAGCTTTGGTTCCGGGACGGGTAATAATTCACCCCTCCACTTT.

In this sample, this clonotype turned up many times. J is TRBJ1-5 and V is TRBV4-3; D remains ambiguous. In germline, CDR1 is LGHNA, CDR2 YSLEER. The CDR3 runs 13 residues. The V gene lost 4 bases and the J gene lost 6 bases, with 10 bases spanning the gap. The CDR3 loop is CASSPRVGQPQHF. The DNA of the CDR3 is TGCGCCAGCAGCCCAAGGGTGGGTCAGCCCCAGCATTTT.

Notes on this clonotype: The junction differs from germline at one of its ends, possibly a read error. The V and J genes are TRBV25-1 and TRBJ1-2; TRBD1 is a possible D gene (5 bases). This CDR3 has 13 amino acids. The germline V gene encodes CDR1 MGHDK and CDR2 SYGVNS. The CDR3 sequence is CASSRPTGGGYTF. The CDR3 coding sequence is TGCGCCAGCAGCCGCCCCACCGGGGGTGGCTACACCTTC.

The chain has TRBV19 and TRBJ2-7; possibly TRBD2 for D (7 bases). The CDR3 has 15 residues. Trimming took 5 bases from V and 2 from J, leaving 16 bases between them. Germline CDR1 is LNHDA and CDR2 is SQIVND (reference sequence). The CDR3 protein is CASSLGEGVAYEQYF. The CDR3 DNA reads TGTGCCAGTAGTCTGGGGGAGGGGGTCGCCTACGAGCAGTACTTC.

This clonotype appeared many times. The V call is TRBV20-1, the J call TRBJ1-6, with a tentative D call TRBD1 (5 bases). Deletions cut 6 bases from V and 10 bases from J, with 16 bases between. This CDR3 is built from 13 residues. CDR1 and CDR2 from the germline V gene are DFQATT and SNEGSKA (reference sequence). CDR3 sequence (DNA): TGCAGTGCAGTCCTAGACAGTTTCTCACCCCTCCACTTT. Residues: CSAVLDSFSPLHF.

This sequence joins TRBV25-1 and TRBJ2-5; 11 bases map to TRBD1. Per germline, CDR1 MGHDK and CDR2 SYGVNS. The CDR3 sequence is 15 residues long. Trimming cost V 5 bases and J 5 bases; bases outside gene matches: 7. The CDR3 DNA follows: TGTGCCAGCAGTCCTCGGACAGGGGGCGAGGAGACCCAGTACTTC. Translated: CASSPRTGGEETQYF.

This clonotype showed up many times. The chain carries TRBV15 and TRBJ1-2; 9 bases match TRBD1. The CDR3 extends over 13 amino acids. Germline V gene lookup returns CDR1 LNHNV and CDR2 YYDKDF (reference sequence). V was pared by 4 bases and J by 8 bases, with 5 bases of the junction left unmatched. CDR3 coding DNA: TGTGCCACCAGCACGCGGACAGGGGAAGGCTACACCTTC. Translating gives CATSTRTGEGYTF.

This clonotype occurred a few times. The chain employs TRBV20-1 and TRBJ2-5; D is perhaps TRBD2 (5 bases). Germline V CDR1 and CDR2: DFQATT, SNEGSKA (reference sequence). Trimming removed 2 bases at V and 4 bases at J, with 17 bases between. The CDR3 sequence is 15 residues long. In nucleotides, the CDR3 is TGCAGTGCTAGATCCACTCTAGGAGGAGGAGAGACCCAGTACTTC. Translated, it gives CSARSTLGGGETQYF.

This clonotype was found many times. J is TRBJ1-4 and V is TRBV10-2; D call uncertain. Germline V lookup: CDR1 WSHSY, CDR2 SAAADI. The CDR3 totals 13 residues. The V end was cut by 10 bases, the J end by 4 bases, with 13 bases between. The CDR3 loop is CATTRRSNEKLFF. CDR3 sequence (DNA): TGCGCCACCACCCGGCGGAGTAATGAAAAACTGTTTTTT.

This clonotype was counted ten times or more. The chain is built from TRBV29-1 and TRBJ1-2; no definite D call. CDR3 length equals 12 residues. Per germline, CDR1 SQVTM and CDR2 ANQGSEA. Trimming stripped 2 bases from V and 1 base from J, with 5 bases between. CDR3 in amino acids: CSVESINYGYTF. In nucleotides, the CDR3 is TGCAGCGTTGAATCCATTAACTATGGCTACACCTTC. Based on the CDR3 plus reference TRBV29-1 and TRBJ1-2, the full variable domain is SAVISQKPSRDICQRGTSLTIQCQVDSQVTMMFWYRQQPGQSLTLIATANQGSEATYESGFVIDKFPISRPNLTFSTLTVSNMSPEDSSIYLCSVESINYGYTFGSGTRLTVV.

This clonotype was counted at least ten times. V and J are TRBV7-9 and TRBJ1-1; D possibly corresponds to TRBD1 (6 bases). The CDR3 length is 14 residues. Germline V gene sequence: CDR1 SEHNR, CDR2 FQNEAQ (reference sequence). Trimming removed 5 bases at V and 4 bases at J, with 14 bases between. The CDR3 reads CASSPNGQLTEAFF. In nucleotides, the CDR3 is TGTGCCAGCAGCCCAAATGGACAGCTCACTGAAGCTTTCTTT.

The sample holds a few counts of this clonotype. The J gene is TRBJ1-2, the V gene TRBV7-8; D is unclear. Per germline, CDR1 SGHVS and CDR2 FQNEAQ. Trimming stripped 8 bases from V and 6 bases from J, with 16 bases between. CDR3 length: 13 residues. CDR3 DNA: TGTGCCAGCGGCCCCGGGGAGGGAAATGGCTACACCTTC. It yields the protein CASGPGEGNGYTF.

V and J are TRBV10-3 and TRBJ1-2; TRBD1 aligns across 9 bases. After removal of 10 bases from V and 7 bases from J, the junction contained 7 bases not matched to a gene. The CDR3 has 12 residues. Germline-derived CDR1 and CDR2 are ENHRY and SYGVKD. CDR3 loop: CATGTGSFGYTF. The CDR3 nucleotides read TGTGCCACCGGGACAGGGTCGTTTGGCTACACCTTC.

This clonotype was seen at least ten times. The V and J genes are TRBV19 and TRBJ1-1; 8 bases line up with TRBD1. Per the germline V gene, CDR1 is LNHDA and CDR2 is SQIVND (reference sequence). The CDR3 consists of 14 residues. Trimming at V came to 5 bases and at J to 6 bases, leaving 8 bases not matched to a gene. CDR3 loop: CASSPEQGGAEAFF. The CDR3 DNA reads TGTGCCAGTAGTCCCGAACAGGGGGGCGCTGAAGCTTTCTTT.

This clonotype was seen only a few times. The rearrangement uses TRBV12-3 or TRBV12-4 and TRBJ1-5, with D perhaps TRBD1 (6 bases). CDR3 size: 14 residues. V shed 6 bases and J shed 4 bases, with 13 bases lying between them. In DNA, the CDR3 is TGTGCCAGCAGATCGGACAGTCCTAATCAGCCCCAGCATTTT. The encoded protein is CASRSDSPNQPQHF.

This chain uses TRBV20-1 with TRBJ1-2; no clear D. The CDR3 is 17 residues long. The germline gives CDR1 DFQATT, CDR2 SNEGSKA (reference sequence). V lost 3 bases and J lost 5, with 25 bases in between. In nucleotides, the CDR3 is TGCAGTGCTAGCATCCGTGGGAGCTCCGCGATTACTTATGGCTACACCTTC. It codes for CSASIRGSSAITYGYTF.

The chain has TRBV7-6 and TRBJ2-5, with a weak D call TRBD1 (6 bases). The CDR3 is made up of 17 amino acids. V lost 1 base and J 1 base, leaving 16 bases between the germline ends. Germline V gives CDR1 SGHVS, CDR2 FNYEAQ. The CDR3 region is CASSLDAPGTFQETQYF. CDR3 DNA: TGTGCCAGCAGCTTAGATGCCCCCGGGACATTCCAAGAGACCCAGTACTTC.